The present T cell receptor (beta chain) was sequenced within a study of blood T cell repertoires in COVID-19. Overall study context: PBMCs, B-cell-depleted T cells, or T cells provided the cDNA or gDNA that made up the material.

The CDR3 runs to 17 residues. V gave up 6 bases and J gave up 4 bases; unmatched junction bases: 12. From germline, CDR1 is LNHDA and CDR2 SQIVND (reference sequence). TCRdb's copy holds only in-frame clones and misses some; the assay was immunoSEQ multiplex PCR. The sample yields some 140,000 clones, just under 85% seen once. The receptor was isolated from a woman over 75 with acute or convalescent COVID-19. The sample was peripheral blood. V and J are TRBV19 and TRBJ1-4; TRBD1 aligns across 9 bases. The CDR3 sequence is CASRNRGRRGGNEKLFF. CDR3 coding DNA: TGTGCCAGTAGGAACAGGGGGCGAAGAGGCGGTAATGAAAAACTGTTTTTT.